The clone carrying this T cell receptor (beta chain) was counted once. The data derive from a study of cytomegalovirus exposure and HLA in healthy donors. The primer mix had 60 Vbeta and 13 Jbeta primers. Sequencing used immunoSEQ multiplex PCR; TCRdb keeps in-frame clones, though not all of them. This table holds approximately 70,000 clones, 78% found once. CDR1 is MGHRA, CDR2 YSYEKL, per germline. This CDR3 region has 17 residues. Trimming cost V 4 bases and J 6 bases; bases outside gene matches: 14. The source of this sequence is a man aged 35 to 55 in good health and CMV-seronegative. The V and J genes are TRBV4-1 and TRBJ2-1; 8 nucleotides agree with TRBD2. The sample comprised PBMCs. CDR3 DNA sequence: TGCGCCAGCAGCCGAGAAAGCGAGGCTAGCGGGTTCAATGAGCAGTTCTTC. Its protein product is CASSRESEASGFNEQFF.